This TCR beta chain was profiled in a study of T cell responses to AZD1222 COVID-19 vaccine. This clone was recorded only once. Sequencing used immunoSEQ multiplex PCR; TCRdb keeps in-frame clones, though not all of them. The sample yields 100,000 to 120,000 clones, 80% to 95% seen once. Per the germline V gene, CDR1 is GTSNPN and CDR2 is SVGIG (reference sequence). The CDR3 is 12 residues long. Trimming removed 8 bases at V and 7 bases at J, with 17 bases between. The sample was peripheral blood, taken on day 0 of AZD1222 vaccination. The rearrangement joins TRBV30 to TRBJ1-2; perhaps TRBD1 as D (5 bases). The sequence derives from an adult in good health. CDR3 protein: CATQRGSLGYTF. CDR3 DNA: TGTGCCACACAGAGGGGCTCTCTTGGCTACACCTTC.